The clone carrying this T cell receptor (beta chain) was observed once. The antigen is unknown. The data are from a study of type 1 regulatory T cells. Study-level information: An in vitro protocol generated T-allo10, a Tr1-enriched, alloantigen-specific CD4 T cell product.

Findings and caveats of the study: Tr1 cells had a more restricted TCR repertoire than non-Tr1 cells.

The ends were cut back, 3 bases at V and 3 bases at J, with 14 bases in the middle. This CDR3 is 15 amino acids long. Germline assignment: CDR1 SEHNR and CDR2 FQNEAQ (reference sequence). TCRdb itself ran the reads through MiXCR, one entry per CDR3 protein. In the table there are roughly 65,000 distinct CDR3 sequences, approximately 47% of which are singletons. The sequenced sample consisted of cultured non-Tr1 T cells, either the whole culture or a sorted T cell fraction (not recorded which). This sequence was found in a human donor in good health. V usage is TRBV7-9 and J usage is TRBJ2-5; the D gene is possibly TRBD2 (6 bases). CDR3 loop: CASSLGGGTKETQYF. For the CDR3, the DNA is TGTGCCAGCAGCTTGGGGGGTGGTACGAAAGAGACCCAGTACTTC.